The sequence of this T cell receptor beta chain was determined in a study of cytomegalovirus exposure and HLA in healthy donors. Findings and caveats of the study: At a 0.05 false discovery rate, a later analysis found some 18,000 TCR beta sequences to be associated with HLA alleles. A later analysis reportedly found that, within productive TCRs, an Asian-associated ancestry cluster had fewer N-insertions than the mean observed across the roughly 690 donors.

Primers included in the PCR were 60 Vbeta and 13 Jbeta primers. Data came from immunoSEQ multiplex PCR; TCRdb stores just in-frame clones and leaves some out. The sample holds roughly 110,000 clones, less than 85% seen once. The germline CDR1 and CDR2 sequences are SEHNR and FQNEAQ (reference sequence). The CDR3 spans 17 residues. V lost 0 bases and J lost 5, with 16 bases in between. On this clone: Antigen unknown.

This chain joins TRBV7-9 and TRBJ1-4, with D maybe TRBD1 (5 bases). The sequenced sample was PBMCs. This clonotype was sampled from a man in his 60s in good health and CMV-seronegative. The CDR3 DNA reads TGTGCCAGCAGCTTAGCACGCGGGGGATCTATCAATGAAAAACTGTTTTTT. Translating gives CASSLARGGSINEKLFF.